The TCR beta chain described here comes from a study of CD8 T cells in Susac syndrome. This CDR3 spans 14 amino acids. Germline V gene lookup returns CDR1 SGHTA and CDR2 FQGNSA. J lost 6 bases, V lost 4 bases, and 3 bases had no gene match. The RNA input was roughly 0.45 to 1 ug, and it was reverse transcribed with random hexamers. TCRdb fed the immunoSEQ multiplex PCR reads into MiXCR, producing one record per CDR3 protein. The profile covers 95,000 to 150,000 distinct CDR3 sequences, with just over 95% appearing a single time and roughly 0.14% taken by the ten largest. The sample taken for sequencing was CD4+ T cells from PBMCs. The clonotype was recovered from a human donor with Susac syndrome. The rearrangement links TRBV7-2 to TRBJ1-6; 7 bases map to TRBD1. The DNA for the CDR3 is TGTGCCAGCAGCTCCGGGACAGTTAATTCACCCCTCCACTTT. This gives the protein CASSSGTVNSPLHF.